A single sample gave rise to the 30 T cell receptor beta chains below, sequenced in a study of T-cell memory formation after mild COVID-19. TCRdb reprocessed the 5' RACE reads via MiXCR and lists one record per CDR3 protein. The sample consists of around 260,000 distinct CDR3 sequences, around 15% of them appearing once. The specimen sequenced was PBMCs or a T cell subset sorted from them (not recorded which). These receptors all stem from a man aged 18 to 35 who had mild COVID-19 (a few samples of this study predate the infection). Cell type and time point are not known.

This chain joins TRBV4-3 and TRBJ2-1; 9 bases map to TRBD2. V gave up 3 bases and J gave up 1 base; unmatched junction bases: 7. There are 17 residues in the CDR3. Per germline, CDR1 LGHNA and CDR2 YSLEER. CDR3: CASSHYSSGVSYNEQFF. For the CDR3, the DNA is TGCGCCAGCAGCCACTATTCTAGCGGGGTTTCCTACAATGAGCAGTTCTTC.

This clonotype has more than one count but fewer than ten. V and J are TRBV10-3 and TRBJ2-7; 7 bases map to TRBD1. This CDR3 contains 13 residues. Germline lookup yields CDR1 ENHRY and CDR2 SYGVKD. J lost 2 bases, V lost 3 bases, and 1 base had no gene match. In DNA, the CDR3 is TGTGCCATCAGTGAAGGGGGCACCTACGAGCAGTACGTC. Translation: CAISEGGTYEQYV.

This chain joins TRBV28 and TRBJ2-7; TRBD2 is a possible D gene (6 bases). Trimming removed 2 bases from V and 2 bases from J, with 10 bases in between. Germline CDR1 reads MDHEN; CDR2 reads SYDVKM. The CDR3 contains 14 residues. The CDR3 DNA is TGTGCCAGCAGTTTACAGCGGGCCCCCTACGAGCAGTACGTC. Its translation is CASSLQRAPYEQYV.

Many counts were recorded for this clonotype. The rearrangement links TRBV6-5 to TRBJ2-7, with D maybe TRBD2 (6 bases). The germline V and J ends were trimmed by 0 bases and 0 bases, with 6 bases remaining between them. Germline CDR1 is MNHEY and CDR2 is SVGAGI. The CDR3 covers 14 residues. The CDR3 sequence: CASSYSRGSYEQYF. The CDR3 bases are TGTGCCAGCAGTTACTCGCGGGGCTCCTACGAGCAGTACTTC.

This clonotype appeared a few times. The chain combines TRBV4-1 with TRBJ2-5; tentative D call: TRBD2 (6 bases). The CDR3 spans 15 residues. Trimming removed 0 bases at V and 5 bases at J, with 13 bases between. Germline CDR1 and CDR2: MGHRA and YSYEKL. CDR3 DNA sequence: TGCGCCAGCAGCCAAGATCCCGGGGGAACTGAGACCCAGTACTTC. It is translated as CASSQDPGGTETQYF.

In its sample, this clonotype was seen many times. This rearrangement joins TRBV4-3 to TRBJ1-5, with TRBD1 as a possible D gene (5 bases). The germline V and J ends were trimmed by 2 bases and 10 bases, with 12 bases remaining between them. The CDR3 has 13 amino acids. CDR1 and CDR2 from the germline V gene are LGHNA and YSLEER. As DNA, the CDR3 is TGCGCCAGCAGCCAATTGCAGGGTAAACCCCAGCATTTT. Translating it yields CASSQLQGKPQHF.

This sequence joins TRBV14 and TRBJ2-3, with D perhaps TRBD1 (6 bases). Germline CDR1 reads SGHDN; CDR2 reads FVKESK. V was shortened by 1 base and J by 6 bases, with 11 bases between the two germline ends. The CDR3 covers 14 residues. The CDR3 reads CASSQVQGLDTQYF. The CDR3 region has the DNA TGTGCCAGCAGCCAAGTCCAGGGGCTGGATACGCAGTATTTT.

V usage is TRBV7-3 and J usage is TRBJ2-1; 9 positions agree with TRBD2. Trimming removed 4 bases from V and 13 bases from J; junction bases left unmatched: 2. CDR3 length: 11 residues. Germline V CDR1 and CDR2: SGHTA, FQGTGA. The CDR3 here is CASSSGTSQFF. CDR3 bases: TGTGCCAGCAGCTCCGGGACTAGCCAGTTCTTC.

The chain uses TRBV4-3 and TRBJ2-3, with 7 bases that match TRBD2. V dropped 4 bases and J dropped 3; count of bases not matched to a gene: 10. CDR3 length: 16 residues. CDR1 is LGHNA and CDR2 is YSLEER in the germline V gene. CDR3 DNA sequence: TGCGCCAGCAGCCGCGCCCCCAGCGGGGATACAGATACGCAGTATTTT. This codes for CASSRAPSGDTDTQYF.

This clonotype was counted between two and nine times. The rearrangement links TRBV20-1 to TRBJ1-6; weak D call: TRBD1 (5 bases). Looked up from germline, CDR1 is DFQATT and CDR2 is SNEGSKA (reference sequence). CDR3 length: 14 residues. Trimming removed 2 bases at V and 6 bases at J, with 11 bases between. CDR3 DNA: TGCAGTGCTAGACGGGGCGGTGGTAATTCACCCCTCCACTTT. This sequence encodes CSARRGGGNSPLHF.

This sequence joins TRBV7-2 and TRBJ1-2; 7 bases align to TRBD1. CDR1 SGHTA and CDR2 FQGNSA come from the germline V gene. V trimming: 5 bases; J trimming: 6 bases; junction bases outside the gene matches: 12. The CDR3 loop spans 15 amino acids. CDR3 DNA sequence: TGTGCCAGCAGCCCCGAGGTGTCAGGGGGTGATGGCTACACCTTC. Translating it yields CASSPEVSGGDGYTF.

The chain uses TRBV25-1 and TRBJ1-6; no firm D call. Germline V gene data show CDR1 as MGHDK and CDR2 as SYGVNS. V was shortened by 3 bases and J by 8 bases, with 11 bases between the two germline ends. The CDR3 totals 14 residues. As DNA, the CDR3 is TGTGCCAGCAGTGAGTGGACGGCTGATTCACCCCTCCACTTT. It yields the protein CASSEWTADSPLHF.

This clonotype has more than one count but fewer than ten. This chain links TRBV7-2 with TRBJ1-1; D not certain. From germline, CDR1 is SGHTA and CDR2 FQGNSA. V dropped 2 bases and J dropped 3 bases, with 10 bases sitting between them. The CDR3 has 14 residues. Here the CDR3 reads CASSLSPLDTEAFF. DNA for the CDR3: TGTGCCAGCAGCTTAAGTCCGCTAGACACTGAAGCTTTCTTT.

This clonotype was picked up a small number of times. The genes are TRBV12-3 or TRBV12-4 and TRBJ2-2, with D perhaps TRBD2 (7 bases). The CDR3 spans 15 residues. Deletions cut 2 bases from V and 4 bases from J, with 11 bases between. The CDR3 nucleotides read TGTGCCAGCAGTTTACCGGGGGGCCTCACCGGGGAGCTGTTTTTT. Protein product: CASSLPGGLTGELFF.

Worth noting for this clonotype: Since a much larger clone is just one base distant, this may be a read error. The rearrangement uses TRBV7-9 and TRBJ1-2; 7 nucleotides match TRBD1. J was trimmed by 4 bases and V by 3 bases; bases with no gene match: 2. From germline, CDR1 is SEHNR and CDR2 FQNEAQ (reference sequence). This CDR3 comprises 13 residues. CDR3 sequence (DNA): TGTGCCAGCAGCTTTAACAGGGGCTATGGCTACACCTTC. It is translated as CASSFNRGYGYTF. The full variable domain, with the rest looked up from reference TRBV7-9 and TRBJ1-2, is DTGVSQNPRHKITKRGQNVTFRCDPISEHNRLYWYRQTLGQGPEFLTYFQNEAQLEKSRLLSDRFSAERPKGSFSTLEIQRTEQGDSAMYLCASSFNRGYGYTFGSGTRLTVV.

In this sample, this clonotype turned up a few times. The chain has TRBV5-1 and TRBJ2-3, with a weak D call TRBD1 (6 bases). In germline, CDR1 is SGHRS, CDR2 YFSETQ. Between the trimmed V and J ends, which lost 4 bases and 1 base, there was a span of 13 bases. CDR3 size: 15 residues. DNA for the CDR3: TGCGCCAGCAGCGCAGGGGTCCCAGGCACAGATACGCAGTATTTT. It encodes CASSAGVPGTDTQYF. The full variable domain, in which reference TRBV5-1 and TRBJ2-3 provide the parts outside the CDR3, is KAGVTQTPRYLIKTRGQQVTLSCSPISGHRSVSWYQQTPGQGLQFLFEYFSETQRNKGNFPGRFSGRQFSNSRSEMNVSTLELGDSALYLCASSAGVPGTDTQYFGPGTRLTVL.

This clonotype was observed a few times. V and J are TRBV7-9 and TRBJ2-5, with TRBD2 matching over 10 bases. Looked up from germline, CDR1 is SEHNR and CDR2 is FQNEAQ (reference sequence). Germline trimming cut 2 bases from V and 6 bases from J; bases unmatched to any gene: 9. The CDR3 sequence is 16 residues long. In DNA form, the CDR3 reads TGTGCCAGCAGCTTAAGGGGGCTAGCGGGAGTGCAGACCCAGTACTTC. Its protein is CASSLRGLAGVQTQYF.

The genes are TRBV5-1 and TRBJ2-7; D possibly corresponds to TRBD1 (5 bases). V lost 3 bases and J 5 bases, leaving 21 bases between the germline ends. The CDR3 runs 16 residues. The germline gives CDR1 SGHRS, CDR2 YFSETQ. CDR3 sequence: CASSWTPGNRMDEQYF. CDR3 nucleotide sequence: TGCGCCAGCAGCTGGACCCCAGGGAATCGAATGGACGAGCAGTACTTC.

In this sample, this clonotype turned up a few times. V usage is TRBV10-3 and J usage is TRBJ1-4; no definite D call. Germline CDR1 reads ENHRY; CDR2 reads SYGVKD. V was trimmed by 0 bases and J by 0 bases, leaving 5 bases between them. CDR3 size: 15 residues. CDR3 nucleotides: TGTGCCATCAGTGAGTCCCAGACAACTAATGAAAAACTGTTTTTT. Its translation: CAISESQTTNEKLFF.

This clonotype was observed a handful of times. The rearrangement links TRBV28 to TRBJ2-5, with D perhaps matching TRBD1 (6 bases). The CDR3 extends over 15 amino acids. CDR1 is MDHEN and CDR2 is SYDVKM in the germline V gene. The V gene lost 5 bases and the J gene lost 4 bases, with 17 bases spanning the gap. The CDR3 loop reads CASSTLQGTRETQYF. The CDR3 DNA reads TGTGCCAGCAGTACCCTACAGGGTACTCGAGAGACCCAGTACTTC. Full variable domain (outside the CDR3, taken from reference TRBV28 and TRBJ2-5): DVKVTQSSRYLVKRTGEKVFLECVQDMDHENMFWYRQDPGLGLRLIYFSYDVKMKEKGDIPEGYSVSREKKERFSLILESASTNQTSMYLCASSTLQGTRETQYFGPGTRLLVL.

V and J are TRBV14 and TRBJ2-2; perhaps TRBD2 as D (6 bases). This CDR3 region has 18 residues. Trimming removed 4 bases from V and 4 bases from J, with 22 bases in between. The germline gives CDR1 SGHDN, CDR2 FVKESK. Written as DNA, the CDR3 is TGTGCCAGCAGCCCGACCGTGGGCCCCGTACTAGCCACCGGGGAGCTGTTTTTT. Its translation is CASSPTVGPVLATGELFF.

V is TRBV25-1 and J is TRBJ2-1; 9 nucleotides match TRBD2. The CDR3 runs to 13 residues. Looked up from germline, CDR1 is MGHDK and CDR2 is SYGVNS. Trimming removed 5 bases from V and 7 bases from J; junction bases left unmatched: 3. As DNA, the CDR3 is TGTGCCAGCAGTCGGCGGGGGGGGAATGAGCAGTTCTTC. It codes for CASSRRGGNEQFF.

This clonotype was detected ten times or more. The J gene is TRBJ2-4, the V gene TRBV7-3, with D possibly being TRBD1 (5 bases). The length of the CDR3 is 16 residues. Trimming shortened V by 5 bases and J by 0 bases, and 14 bases separated the two germline ends. The germline V gene has CDR1 SGHTA and CDR2 FQGTGA. The CDR3 sequence is CASSEDSLQAKNIQYF. CDR3 coding DNA: TGTGCCAGCAGCGAAGACAGCCTACAAGCCAAAAACATTCAGTACTTC. The entire variable domain, with the rest obtained from reference TRBV7-3 and TRBJ2-4, is as follows: GAGVSQTPSNKVTEKGKYVELRCDPISGHTALYWYRQSLGQGPEFLIYFQGTGAADDSGLPNDRFFAVRPEGSVSTLKIQRTERGDSAVYLCASSEDSLQAKNIQYFGAGTRLSVL.

In its sample, this clonotype was seen a few times. The chain is built from TRBV6-5 and TRBJ1-1; D uncertain. The germline gives CDR1 MNHEY, CDR2 SVGAGI. The CDR3 length is 14 residues. V lost 0 bases and J 5 bases, leaving 10 bases between the germline ends. The chain's CDR3 is CASSYSRGRTEAFF. CDR3 bases: TGTGCCAGCAGTTACTCCCGGGGTAGGACTGAAGCTTTCTTT.

The chain recombines TRBV20-1 with TRBJ1-2; unclear D gene. Germline-derived CDR1 and CDR2 are DFQATT and SNEGSKA (reference sequence). V lost 6 bases to trimming and J lost 2 bases, with 16 bases between them. This CDR3 contains 14 residues. The DNA of the CDR3 is TGCAGTGCCACCAGAGGAGGGAGGAACTATGGCTACACCTTC. It is translated as CSATRGGRNYGYTF.

In its sample, this clonotype was seen a few times. One end of the junction is discordant with germline, which a read error may explain. The chain recombines TRBV12-3 or TRBV12-4 with TRBJ2-5; TRBD2 matches 11 bases. The CDR3 sequence is 11 residues long. The CDR3 region has the DNA TGTGCCAGCAGTTCGGGACTAGCGGCCTTATTC. The encoded protein is CASSSGLAALF.

This clonotype was counted between two and nine times. V and J are TRBV7-9 and TRBJ2-7; tentative D call: TRBD1 (5 bases). The CDR3 runs 13 residues. V dropped 1 base and J dropped 5 bases, with 9 bases sitting between them. In germline, CDR1 is SEHNR, CDR2 FQNEAQ (reference sequence). The CDR3 loop reads CASSLGGGDEQYV. In DNA form, the CDR3 reads TGTGCCAGCAGCTTAGGGGGCGGCGACGAGCAGTACGTC.

This clonotype showed up many times. The chain combines TRBV12-3 or TRBV12-4 with TRBJ1-1, with D possibly being TRBD1 (5 bases). The V and J ends lost 5 bases and 3 bases respectively, with 10 bases between them. This CDR3 comprises 13 residues. Here the CDR3 reads CASSDRGDTEAFF. The DNA of the CDR3 is TGTGCCAGCAGTGATAGGGGAGACACTGAAGCTTTCTTT.

The rearrangement joins TRBV27 to TRBJ1-4; D call uncertain. Trimming cost V 5 bases and J 2 bases, with 12 bases left between them. The CDR3 contains 15 residues. Germline CDR1 and CDR2: MNHEY and SMNVEV (reference sequence). This CDR3 is CASSLHVSTNEKLFF. CDR3 bases: TGTGCCAGCAGTCTACACGTTTCTACTAATGAAAAACTGTTTTTT.

This clonotype has a handful of counts. V gene TRBV29-1 combines with J gene TRBJ1-1, with unresolved D. V was pared by 0 bases and J by 4 bases, with 3 bases between. Germline V gives CDR1 SQVTM, CDR2 ANQGSEA. This CDR3 comprises 11 residues. The CDR3 region is CSVEEPTEAFF. In DNA, the CDR3 is TGCAGCGTTGAAGAACCCACTGAAGCTTTCTTT. Filled out from reference TRBV29-1 and TRBJ1-1, the complete variable domain reads SAVISQKPSRDICQRGTSLTIQCQVDSQVTMMFWYRQQPGQSLTLIATANQGSEATYESGFVIDKFPISRPNLTFSTLTVSNMSPEDSSIYLCSVEEPTEAFFGQGTRLTVV.